The 9 T cell receptor beta chains below were found in one sample sequenced in a study of T-cell reconstitution after alpha-beta-depleted transplantation in children. This sample's TCRbeta library carried unique molecular identifier barcodes. MiXCR, run by TCRdb on the PCR reads, gives a single entry per CDR3 protein. The sample lists fewer than 700,000 distinct CDR3 sequences; over 10% were seen once. Sample: PBMCs, mostly from graft donor cells, taken 360 days after TCRalphabeta/CD19-depleted stem cell transplant. All receptors derive from a male patient younger than 18 who had a stem cell transplant for acute myeloid leukemia, so the T cells may come from the graft donor.

This clonotype was counted a few times. The chain joins TRBV28 to TRBJ2-7; D is tentatively TRBD1 or TRBD2 (6 bases each). CDR3 length: 14 amino acids. V gave up 1 base and J gave up 5 bases, with 12 bases separating them. Germline CDR1 MDHEN, CDR2 SYDVKM. This CDR3 reads CASSLFRGAHEQYF. The CDR3 coding sequence is TGTGCCAGCAGTTTATTTAGGGGGGCCCACGAGCAGTACTTC.

This clonotype came up many times. The chain has TRBV29-1 and TRBJ1-3; D is uncertain. CDR1 SQVTM and CDR2 ANQGSEA come from the germline V gene. V gave up 6 bases and J gave up 5 bases, with 14 bases separating them. This CDR3 region has 13 residues. The CDR3 here is CSVRAKLRNTIYF. As DNA, the CDR3 is TGCAGCGTCCGAGCGAAGTTAAGAAACACCATATATTTT.

J is TRBJ2-5 and V is TRBV28; the match to TRBD2 covers 9 bases. There are 12 residues in the CDR3. Germline values: CDR1 MDHEN, CDR2 SYDVKM. The ends lost 6 bases at V and 12 bases at J; junction bases unmatched: 8. DNA for the CDR3: TGTGCCAGCAGCCTCGGGACTAGCCGCGAGTACTTC. As protein: CASSLGTSREYF.

The chain joins TRBV19 to TRBJ2-4; TRBD2 might be the D (5 bases). Germline lookup yields CDR1 LNHDA and CDR2 SQIVND (reference sequence). The CDR3 sequence is 15 residues long. V was trimmed by 3 bases and J by 5 bases, leaving 14 bases between them. The chain's CDR3 is CASSMGSLGENIQYF. The CDR3 nucleotides are TGTGCCAGTAGTATGGGGAGTCTCGGGGAAAACATTCAGTACTTC.

This chain joins TRBV6-5 and TRBJ2-7; D ambiguous. CDR1 is MNHEY, CDR2 SVGAGI, per germline. V was trimmed by 5 bases and J by 5 bases, leaving 13 bases between them. This CDR3 spans 13 amino acids. The CDR3 region is CASSTSPRDEQYF. Written as DNA, the CDR3 is TGTGCCAGCAGTACGTCTCCAAGGGACGAGCAGTACTTC.

This clonotype occurred many times. The chain carries TRBV7-2 and TRBJ2-1; no firm D call. V lost 3 bases and J lost 9, with 6 bases in between. This CDR3 has 11 amino acids. Germline lookup yields CDR1 SGHTA and CDR2 FQGNSA. The CDR3 coding sequence is TGTGCCAGCAGCTTTGGACCTGAGCAGTTCTTC. Amino acids: CASSFGPEQFF.

This clonotype has just a few counts. The chain has TRBV10-3 and TRBJ2-6; D unresolved. The CDR3 covers 12 residues. Looked up from germline, CDR1 is ENHRY and CDR2 is SYGVKD. Trimming took off 7 bases at V and 4 bases at J, with 5 bases between the two ends. CDR3 bases: TGTGCCATCACCTCCGGGGCCAACGTCCTGACTTTC. This translates into CAITSGANVLTF.

Worth noting for this clonotype: A clone one base away is much larger, so this may be a read error. The chain joins TRBV29-1 to TRBJ2-1; TRBD2 agrees at 8 bases. The V gene's germline CDR1 is SQVTM and CDR2 ANQGSEA. CDR3 size: 14 residues. In DNA form, the CDR3 reads TGCAGCACCTTTAGCGGGACGGTCTACAATGTGCAGTTCTTC. It codes for CSTFSGTVYNVQFF.

The chain carries TRBV6-2 or TRBV6-3 and TRBJ2-2; D not resolved. Looked up from germline, CDR1 is MNHEY and CDR2 is SVGEGT. The V gene lost 3 bases and the J gene lost 4 bases, with 6 bases spanning the gap. The CDR3 is 13 residues long. The CDR3 coding sequence is TGTGCCAGCAGTTATTATACCACCGGGGAGCTGTTTTTT. Its translation: CASSYYTTGELFF.